This is a list of T cell receptor beta chains from one sample in a study of T cell repertoires in cytomegalovirus infection. No cognate antigen is known for these TCRs. In TCRdb, the reads were re-called with MiXCR into one record per CDR3 protein. This sample has roughly 90,000 distinct CDR3 sequences, with 20% to 30% found just once. The source material was CD8+ T cells from cultured PBMCs, sampled from culture after CMV antigen stimulation. Every receptor here comes from a human donor in good health (CMV status not recorded). Some clones in this sample may be carry-over from other donors' samples. The conserved cysteine and the conserved F or W are not part of the CDR3 here. Fields, in order: CDR3 length, V gene, J gene, D gene, CDR3 protein. A D gene is named only where the DNA matches it firmly.

14	TRBV7-2	TRBJ1-4	-	ASSLAPGGAFEKLF
13	TRBV5-1	TRBJ1-2	-	ASSENRVSNYGYT
11	TRBV25-1	TRBJ1-5	-	ASSDLGNQPQH
11	TRBV29-1	TRBJ2-4	-	SVDEGLRDIQY
12	TRBV4-3	TRBJ2-5	TRBD1	ASSQDRGMETQY
11	TRBV19	TRBJ1-2	TRBD1	ASSIGTGRGYT
13	TRBV12-3/TRBV12-4	TRBJ1-4	TRBD1	ASKETGGGNEKLF
10	TRBV20-1	TRBJ1-4	TRBD1	SARNRGEKLF
11	TRBV7-9	TRBJ2-7	-	ASSLTPGHEQY
13	TRBV4-3	TRBJ2-1	-	ASSQDERRDREQF
10	TRBV7-4	TRBJ1-2	-	ASSSSYHGYT
11	TRBV11-2	TRBJ2-1	-	ASSPRTYNEQF
14	TRBV5-4	TRBJ2-3	-	ASSIATGLLTDTQY
14	TRBV7-9	TRBJ1-6	-	ASSFGTSSYNSPLH
11	TRBV7-7	TRBJ2-7	-	ASSLGSNYEQY
12	TRBV10-3	TRBJ1-5	-	AISEGGANQPQH
11	TRBV6-1	TRBJ1-2	TRBD1	ASSPDRGNGYT
12	TRBV25-1	TRBJ1-2	-	ASSEWNSRSGYT
12	TRBV6-1	TRBJ1-1	-	ASSSDPGYGEAF
16	TRBV14	TRBJ2-1	TRBD2	ASSQDRVGRGGNYEQF
11	TRBV6-6	TRBJ1-1	-	ASSYEANTEAF
11	TRBV14	TRBJ1-2	TRBD1	ASSPGQTYGYT
12	TRBV11-2	TRBJ2-7	TRBD1	ASRPPGTGLEQY
15	TRBV6-6	TRBJ2-5	TRBD2	ASSAWLGLAGGETQY
13	TRBV4-1	TRBJ1-5	-	ASSQDGASNQPQH
12	TRBV7-9	TRBJ1-1	TRBD1	ASSYGTGGTEAF
11	TRBV30	TRBJ1-1	TRBD1	AWGEDRETEAF
13	TRBV7-2	TRBJ2-5	-	ASSRERGRQETQY
17	TRBV6-7	TRBJ2-3	TRBD1	ARNVDLRTGGMRTDTQY
16	TRBV19	TRBJ1-1	TRBD1	ASSIDRTGGRFDTEAF
15	TRBV28	TRBJ2-3	TRBD2	ASKGASGGAYTDTQY
14	TRBV10-3	TRBJ2-3	-	AIRVGTSASTDTQY
13	TRBV9	TRBJ1-4	TRBD1	ASSSSGGTNEKLF
13	TRBV20-1	TRBJ2-3	TRBD2	SAREALAGGYTQY
10	TRBV2	TRBJ2-7	-	ASYGGIYEQY
13	TRBV12-3/TRBV12-4	TRBJ1-1	-	ASSLVPGMNTEAF
13	TRBV12-3/TRBV12-4	TRBJ2-2	TRBD2	ASSHERGGPGELF
12	TRBV5-6	TRBJ1-1	-	ASSLGGFGTEAF
14	TRBV28	TRBJ2-3	-	ASSLDEEGDPDTQY